This TCR beta chain was sequenced during a study of shared clonotypes between healthy human individuals. The data were produced by immunoSEQ multiplex PCR, yet TCRdb's version contains in-frame clones alone and is incomplete. The data hold approximately 240,000 clones, with approximately 65% observed a single time. CDR1 LNHDA and CDR2 SQIVND come from the germline V gene (reference sequence). J gave up 6 bases and V 7 bases, and 12 bases lay outside the gene matches. This CDR3 has 16 amino acids. This clonotype was obtained from a man aged 30-40 years in good health. The material sequenced was memory CD4+ T cells sorted from blood. Subset noted: CD45RA-negative fraction. V and J are TRBV19 and TRBJ2-1; 10 bases agree with TRBD2. The CDR3 sequence: CASKDRGSGRANEQFF. CDR3 DNA: TGTGCCAGTAAGGATAGGGGAAGCGGGAGGGCCAATGAGCAGTTCTTC.